These 22 T cell receptor beta chains share one sample of origin, sequenced in a study of Graves' ophthalmopathy and Graves' hyperthyroidism. TCR beta CDR3 amplification used RNA transcripts. First-round RT-PCR relied on HTBI primers, and a second-round multiplex PCR came next. TCRdb re-called the multiplex PCR reads with MiXCR, one entry per CDR3 protein. The sample contains approximately 210,000 distinct CDR3 sequences, approximately 29% of which appear only once. Specimen: peripheral blood. All receptors come from a man between 45 and 60 years old with Graves' ophthalmopathy.

This clonotype was recorded at least ten times. CDR3 protein: CASSSDRVGYEQYF. The CDR3 nucleotides read TGTGCCAGCAGCTCGGACAGGGTTGGCTACGAGCAGTACTTC. The J gene is TRBJ2-7, the V gene TRBV11-2, with 8 bases matching TRBD1. Per the germline V gene, CDR1 is SGHAT and CDR2 is FQNNGV. The length of the CDR3 is 14 residues. Losses at the gene ends were 4 bases for V and 3 bases for J; bases not matched to a gene: 5.

In its sample, this clonotype was seen many times. The chain recombines TRBV10-2 with TRBJ2-2, with D unresolved. The CDR3 length is 13 residues. V lost 3 bases, J lost 5 bases, and 7 bases lay in between. Germline CDR1 and CDR2: WSHSY and SAAADI. The CDR3 DNA reads as TGCGCCAGCAGTGACAGGATGACCGGGGAGCTGTTTTTT. This codes for CASSDRMTGELFF.

This clonotype was seen repeatedly, ten times or more. In DNA form, the CDR3 reads TGCGCCAGCAGCTTGGATCGAGCGAACACCGGGGAGCTGTTTTTT. Residues: CASSLDRANTGELFF. V gene TRBV5-1 combines with J gene TRBJ2-2; D is uncertain. Deletions cut 0 bases from V and 0 bases from J, with 6 bases between. The CDR3 sequence is 15 residues long. Germline loops: CDR1 SGHRS, CDR2 YFSETQ.

The chain carries TRBV12-3 or TRBV12-4 and TRBJ1-6; 7 nucleotides line up with TRBD1. The CDR3 is 14 residues long. Losses at the gene ends were 5 bases for V and 7 bases for J; bases not matched to a gene: 5. The CDR3 reads CASSGDRQNSPLHF. CDR3 DNA sequence: TGTGCCAGCAGTGGGGACAGACAAAATTCACCCCTCCACTTT.

This clonotype was seen repeatedly, ten times or more. The chain carries TRBV12-5 and TRBJ2-5; 9 nucleotides agree with TRBD1. Germline CDR1 reads LGHNT; CDR2 reads FRNRAP. The CDR3 spans 15 residues. Trimming at V came to 4 bases and at J to 3 bases, leaving 6 bases not matched to a gene. The CDR3 DNA reads as TGTGCTAGTGGTTCGTGGGACAGGGAGGAAGAGACCCAGTACTTC. This gives the protein CASGSWDREEETQYF. Full variable domain (missing parts from reference TRBV12-5 and TRBJ2-5): DARVTQTPRHKVTEMGQEVTMRCQPILGHNTVFWYRQTMMQGLELLAYFRNRAPLDDSGMPKDRFSAEMPDATLATLKIQPSEPRDSAVYFCASGSWDREEETQYFGPGTRLLVL.

This clonotype was detected ten times or more. The rearrangement uses TRBV28 and TRBJ2-7, with D possibly being TRBD2 (5 bases). CDR1 is MDHEN and CDR2 is SYDVKM in the germline V gene. The CDR3 is made up of 13 amino acids. V was shortened by 3 bases and J by 7 bases, with 13 bases between the two germline ends. The DNA of the CDR3 is TGTGCCAGCAGTTTGGCGGGCCGCCCGGAGCAGTACTTC. It specifies CASSLAGRPEQYF.

This clonotype came up many times. The chain joins TRBV6-1 to TRBJ2-1, with TRBD2 matching over 11 bases. V was clipped by 3 bases and J by 0 bases; unmatched bases: 10. The length of the CDR3 is 19 residues. Germline values: CDR1 MNHNS, CDR2 SASEGT. The chain's CDR3 is CASSEFGLAGGSSYNEQFF. CDR3 bases: TGTGCCAGCAGTGAGTTCGGTCTAGCGGGAGGAAGCTCCTACAATGAGCAGTTCTTC.

The sample holds many counts of this clonotype. The J gene is TRBJ1-1, the V gene TRBV7-2; no clear D. Trimming removed 0 bases at V and 0 bases at J, with 5 bases between. The germline CDR1 and CDR2 sequences are SGHTA and FQGNSA. This CDR3 is 14 amino acids long. CDR3 DNA sequence: TGTGCCAGCAGCTTAGCCGCAATGAACACTGAAGCTTTCTTT. Amino acid sequence: CASSLAAMNTEAFF.

V gene TRBV28 combines with J gene TRBJ2-7, with TRBD1 identical over 7 bases. V trimming: 6 bases; J trimming: 4 bases; junction bases outside the gene matches: 6. CDR3 length equals 13 residues. Germline V CDR1 and CDR2: MDHEN, SYDVKM. The CDR3 nucleotides read TGTGCCAGCAGAACAGGGGTCGGTTACGAGCAGTACTTC. As protein: CASRTGVGYEQYF.

This sequence joins TRBV28 and TRBJ2-7; D may be TRBD1 (11 bases). The V gene's germline CDR1 is MDHEN and CDR2 SYDVKM. CDR3 length: 18 residues. Trimming removed 4 bases from V and 2 bases from J, with 24 bases in between. The CDR3 protein is CASSWTGGRAGGAYEQYF. Here the CDR3 DNA reads TGTGCCAGCAGTTGGACAGGGGGCCGAGCGGGAGGGGCCTACGAGCAGTACTTC. The variable domain in full, completed from reference TRBV28 and TRBJ2-7, reads DVKVTQSSRYLVKRTGEKVFLECVQDMDHENMFWYRQDPGLGLRLIYFSYDVKMKEKGDIPEGYSVSREKKERFSLILESASTNQTSMYLCASSWTGGRAGGAYEQYFGPGTRLTVT.

This clonotype has at least ten counts. The CDR3 loop reads CATSDMGQGKDEQYF. The CDR3 nucleotides read TGTGCCACCAGTGATATGGGACAGGGAAAGGACGAGCAGTACTTC. This rearrangement joins TRBV24-1 to TRBJ2-7, with 9 bases identical to TRBD1. V was clipped by 3 bases and J by 5 bases; unmatched bases: 7. CDR1 and CDR2 from the germline V gene are KGHDR and SFDVKD. There are 15 residues in the CDR3.

This clonotype came up many times. This chain uses TRBV29-1 with TRBJ1-2; possible D gene TRBD1, 5 bases. The CDR3 is made up of 15 amino acids. The V end was cut by 0 bases, the J end by 8 bases, with 19 bases between. Germline lookup yields CDR1 SQVTM and CDR2 ANQGSEA. The CDR3 DNA sequence: TGCAGCGTTGAAGATCTGAGGGAGGGCTGGGACGGCTACACCTTC. This encodes CSVEDLREGWDGYTF.

This clonotype has a count of ten or more. The chain employs TRBV7-9 and TRBJ2-7; 8 positions match TRBD2. Germline V gene lookup returns CDR1 SEHNR and CDR2 FQNEAQ (reference sequence). CDR3 size: 15 residues. V dropped 2 bases and J dropped 7; count of bases not matched to a gene: 10. Here the CDR3 reads CASSLPRGGGFEQYF. The CDR3, as DNA: TGTGCCAGCAGCTTACCACGGGGGGGAGGCTTTGAGCAGTACTTC.

This clonotype was recorded at least ten times. The chain links TRBV4-2 to TRBJ2-3; no reliable D call. Germline V gene lookup returns CDR1 LGHNA and CDR2 YNFKEQ. V dropped 4 bases and J dropped 0 bases, with 23 bases sitting between them. There are 19 residues in the CDR3. The CDR3 protein is CASSLGIPGTYPSTDTQYF. The CDR3 bases are TGTGCCAGCAGCCTGGGCATCCCCGGTACTTACCCTAGCACAGATACGCAGTATTTT.

This clonotype was found many times. This chain connects TRBV24-1 to TRBJ2-5; 7 positions match TRBD1. Germline V gene data show CDR1 as KGHDR and CDR2 as SFDVKD. There are 15 residues in the CDR3. V shed 3 bases and J 5 bases; nucleotides not matched to a gene: 8. The CDR3 DNA reads TGTGCCACCAGTGATGGCGACAGGGAATGGGAGACCCAGTACTTC. This encodes CATSDGDREWETQYF.

This clonotype showed up many times. The chain has TRBV19 and TRBJ1-5; D unclear. V was shortened by 0 bases and J by 2 bases, with 5 bases between the two germline ends. Germline lookup yields CDR1 LNHDA and CDR2 SQIVND (reference sequence). There are 14 residues in the CDR3. The CDR3 nucleotides read TGTGCCAGTAGTATAGAGAGAGGCAATCAGCCCCAGCATTTT. The encoded protein is CASSIERGNQPQHF.

This clonotype has ten or more counts. This chain connects TRBV7-8 to TRBJ2-4; D unresolved. In germline, CDR1 is SGHVS, CDR2 FQNEAQ. The ends were cut back, 2 bases at V and 7 bases at J, with 21 bases in the middle. This CDR3 has 17 amino acids. CDR3 nucleotides: TGTGCCAGCAGCTTAAAACGGGTCGTCAGCCCGGAGAACATTCAGTACTTC. This gives the protein CASSLKRVVSPENIQYF.

In this sample, this clonotype turned up many times. The V call is TRBV18, the J call TRBJ2-5; D remains unclear. This CDR3 comprises 13 residues. In germline, CDR1 is KGHSH, CDR2 LQKENI. The V gene lost 3 bases and the J gene lost 3 bases, with 8 bases spanning the gap. CDR3 region: CASSPNAKETQYF. CDR3 nucleotide sequence: TGTGCCAGCTCACCGAACGCGAAAGAGACCCAGTACTTC.

This clonotype appeared many times. The chain is built from TRBV30 and TRBJ1-1, with D uncertain. Germline V gene data show CDR1 as GTSNPN and CDR2 as SVGIG (reference sequence). V shed 2 bases and J shed 1 base, with 8 bases lying between them. The CDR3 has 13 residues. DNA of the CDR3: TGTGCCTGGAGTCCGCGGGCGAACACTGAAGCTTTCTTT. Translated, it gives CAWSPRANTEAFF. The full variable domain, its missing parts supplied by reference TRBV30 and TRBJ1-1, is SQTIHQWPATLVQPVGSPLSLECTVEGTSNPNLYWYRQAAGRGLQLLFYSVGIGQISSEVPQNLSASRPQDRQFILSSKKLLLSDSGFYLCAWSPRANTEAFFGQGTRLTVV.

This clonotype was found many times. The CDR3 DNA reads as TGCGCCAGCAGGACCTATTCTAACTATGGCTACACCTTC. Encoded protein: CASRTYSNYGYTF. This sequence joins TRBV5-1 and TRBJ1-2, with unresolved D. Trimming cost V 5 bases and J 0 bases, with 8 bases left between them. CDR1 SGHRS and CDR2 YFSETQ come from the germline V gene. CDR3 length: 13 amino acids.

This clonotype was counted at least ten times. The chain joins TRBV12-3 or TRBV12-4 to TRBJ2-5; D is possibly TRBD2 (5 bases). The CDR3 is made up of 13 amino acids. Trimming shortened V by 5 bases and J by 6 bases, and 13 bases separated the two germline ends. The CDR3 loop reads CASSDITGKTQYF. The DNA of the CDR3 is TGTGCCAGCAGTGACATAACGGGGAAGACCCAGTACTTC.

This clonotype was observed many times. This chain joins TRBV2 and TRBJ2-5, with D perhaps TRBD1 or TRBD2 (6 bases each). The V gene lost 6 bases and the J gene lost 4 bases, with 18 bases spanning the gap. This CDR3 has 15 residues. Germline values: CDR1 SNHLY, CDR2 FYNNEI. The CDR3 DNA reads TGTGCCAGCAGCATACTGACGGGGGCGGGAGAGACCCAGTACTTC. Amino acids: CASSILTGAGETQYF. Combining the CDR3 with reference TRBV2 and TRBJ2-5 gives the whole variable domain EPEVTQTPSHQVTQMGQEVILRCVPISNHLYFYWYRQILGQKVEFLVSFYNNEISEKSEIFDDQFSVERPDGSNFTLKIRSTKLEDSAMYFCASSILTGAGETQYFGPGTRLLVL.